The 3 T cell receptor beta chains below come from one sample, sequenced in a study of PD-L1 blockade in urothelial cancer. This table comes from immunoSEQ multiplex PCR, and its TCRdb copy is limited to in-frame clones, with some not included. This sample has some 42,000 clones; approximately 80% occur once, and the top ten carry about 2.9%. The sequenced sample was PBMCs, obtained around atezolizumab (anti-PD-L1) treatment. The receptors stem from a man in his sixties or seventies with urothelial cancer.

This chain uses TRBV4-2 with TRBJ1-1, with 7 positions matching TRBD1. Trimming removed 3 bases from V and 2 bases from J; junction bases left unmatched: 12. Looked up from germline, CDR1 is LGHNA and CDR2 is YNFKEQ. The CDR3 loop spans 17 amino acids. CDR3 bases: TGTGCCAGCAGCCAGGACCCTACAGGGGTACTAAACACTGAAGCTTTCTTT. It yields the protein CASSQDPTGVLNTEAFF.

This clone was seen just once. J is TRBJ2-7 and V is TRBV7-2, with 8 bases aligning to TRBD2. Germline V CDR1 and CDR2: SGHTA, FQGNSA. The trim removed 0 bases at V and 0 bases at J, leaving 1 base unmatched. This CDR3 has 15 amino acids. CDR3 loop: CASSLAGTSSYEQYF. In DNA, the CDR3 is TGTGCCAGCAGCTTAGCCGGGACTAGCTCCTACGAGCAGTACTTC.

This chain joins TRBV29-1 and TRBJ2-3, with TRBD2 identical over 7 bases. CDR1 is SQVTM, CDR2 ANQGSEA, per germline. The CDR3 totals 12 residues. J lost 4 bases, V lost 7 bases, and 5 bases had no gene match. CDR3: CSGGTTPDTQYF. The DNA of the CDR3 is TGCAGCGGGGGGACTACGCCAGATACGCAGTATTTT.